These 26 T cell receptor beta chains were all obtained from the same sample, sequenced in a study of T-cell memory formation after mild COVID-19. Using its own MiXCR run on the 5' RACE reads, TCRdb lists one record per CDR3 protein. The table lists around 340,000 distinct CDR3 sequences, around 13% of them singletons. The sample taken for sequencing was PBMCs or a T cell subset sorted from them (not recorded which). These receptors were collected from a young man who had mild COVID-19 (a few samples of this study predate the infection). Cell type and time point are not known.

This clonotype was seen a handful of times. CDR3: CASSSPPQSEAFF. In DNA form, the CDR3 reads TGTGCCAGCAGCTCCCCCCCGCAAAGTGAAGCTTTCTTT. This chain connects TRBV7-3 to TRBJ1-1; no definite D call. V lost 4 bases and J lost 7, with 13 bases in between. Germline V gene lookup returns CDR1 SGHTA and CDR2 FQGTGA. The CDR3 runs 13 residues.

In its sample, this clonotype was seen a few times. The genes are TRBV20-1 and TRBJ1-2; 10 nucleotides agree with TRBD1. V dropped 6 bases and J dropped 3; count of bases not matched to a gene: 10. The CDR3 spans 15 residues. Germline lookup yields CDR1 DFQATT and CDR2 SNEGSKA (reference sequence). The CDR3 loop is CSAESPGTGDYGYTF. As DNA, the CDR3 is TGCAGTGCCGAGAGTCCGGGGACAGGGGACTATGGCTACACCTTC.

This clonotype was observed at least ten times. The V gene is TRBV25-1, the J gene TRBJ2-1, with TRBD2 identical over 7 bases. Losses at the gene ends were 3 bases for V and 5 bases for J; bases not matched to a gene: 13. This CDR3 has 17 residues. Germline CDR1 and CDR2: MGHDK and SYGVNS. In DNA, the CDR3 is TGTGCCAGCAGTGAGGGAACTAGCGCTTCGGTGGACAATGAGCAGTTCTTC. Protein product: CASSEGTSASVDNEQFF.

Many counts were recorded for this clonotype. This rearrangement joins TRBV4-3 to TRBJ2-2; D remains ambiguous. Germline assignment: CDR1 LGHNA and CDR2 YSLEER. V lost 3 bases to trimming and J lost 4 bases, with 6 bases between them. This CDR3 contains 13 residues. DNA for the CDR3: TGCGCCAGCAGCCAGCTCTTCACCGGGGAGCTGTTTTTT. Translated: CASSQLFTGELFF.

This clonotype occurred a few times. The chain has TRBV7-8 and TRBJ1-6, with D unclear. V dropped 1 base and J dropped 5 bases, with 3 bases sitting between them. Germline V lookup: CDR1 SGHVS, CDR2 FQNEAQ. The CDR3 runs to 13 residues. The CDR3 region is CASSLGNNSPLHF. The CDR3 bases are TGTGCCAGCAGCTTAGGAAATAATTCACCCCTCCACTTT.

In its sample, this clonotype was seen many times. The chain is built from TRBV7-2 and TRBJ2-3; 9 bases align to TRBD1. The CDR3 runs to 15 residues. Germline values: CDR1 SGHTA, CDR2 FQGNSA. With 5 bases clipped from V and 5 bases from J, the junction kept 8 bases outside the gene matches. The CDR3 loop reads CASSLVGTGKDTQYF. In DNA, the CDR3 is TGTGCCAGCAGCCTAGTAGGGACAGGGAAAGATACGCAGTATTTT.

The chain couples TRBV12-3 or TRBV12-4 to TRBJ2-3; 10 nucleotides line up with TRBD2. Germline trimming cut 4 bases from V and 1 base from J; bases unmatched to any gene: 5. The CDR3 sequence is 16 residues long. Written as DNA, the CDR3 is TGTGCCAGCAGTTCCTTAGCGGGGGGCCGCACAGATACGCAGTATTTT. Residues: CASSSLAGGRTDTQYF.

This clonotype has just a few counts. The chain couples TRBV20-1 to TRBJ1-1, with D possibly matching TRBD1 (5 bases). From germline, CDR1 is DFQATT and CDR2 SNEGSKA (reference sequence). Trimming removed 5 bases at V and 1 base at J, with 5 bases between. The CDR3 sequence is 11 residues long. The CDR3 sequence: CSAQGNTEAFF. CDR3 nucleotide sequence: TGCAGTGCTCAGGGGAACACTGAAGCTTTCTTT.

This clonotype was observed a handful of times. This chain's CDR3 is CASSAGTAVTDTQYF. CDR3 coding DNA: TGCGCCAGCAGTGCGGGGACCGCGGTCACAGATACGCAGTATTTT. This rearrangement joins TRBV10-2 to TRBJ2-3; D is tentatively TRBD1 or TRBD2 (5 bases each). Germline CDR1 reads WSHSY; CDR2 reads SAAADI. The V end was cut by 4 bases, the J end by 2 bases, with 13 bases between. The CDR3 is 15 amino acids.

This clonotype was counted a few times. This chain links TRBV12-3 or TRBV12-4 with TRBJ2-2; D unresolved. Trimming removed 5 bases at V and 6 bases at J, with 10 bases between. The CDR3 has 13 amino acids. The CDR3 nucleotides read TGTGCCAGCAGTCCTCGTGTCTCCGGGGAGCTGTTTTTT. It translates to CASSPRVSGELFF.

V gene TRBV6-5 combines with J gene TRBJ2-3; 8 nucleotides line up with TRBD2. Unmatched junction bases numbered 9, after V lost 0 bases and J lost 7 bases. The CDR3 is 16 residues long. CDR1 and CDR2 (germline): MNHEY, SVGAGI. As DNA, the CDR3 is TGTGCCAGCAGTTACTCCCCAGCGGGGGATATGCATACGCAGTATTTT. Protein sequence: CASSYSPAGDMHTQYF.

This clonotype was seen more than once but under ten times. V usage is TRBV7-9 and J usage is TRBJ1-4; D call uncertain. This CDR3 is 12 amino acids long. V lost 1 base and J 6 bases, leaving 3 bases between the germline ends. Germline V gives CDR1 SEHNR, CDR2 FQNEAQ (reference sequence). CDR3 DNA sequence: TGTGCCAGCAGCTTAGACGATGAAAAACTGTTTTTT. Residues: CASSLDDEKLFF.

V gene TRBV15 combines with J gene TRBJ1-4, with no clear D. V shed 1 base and J shed 7 bases, with 10 bases lying between them. Germline loops: CDR1 LNHNV, CDR2 YYDKDF (reference sequence). The CDR3 sequence is 14 residues long. The CDR3 region is CATSRVPVGEKLFF. The CDR3 DNA follows: TGTGCCACCAGCAGAGTTCCAGTTGGTGAAAAACTGTTTTTT.

This clonotype was counted ten times or more. The CDR3 bases are TGCGCCAGCAGCCAAGGACACGGCAGGGGGCAAGATACGCAGTATTTT. Amino acids: CASSQGHGRGQDTQYF. V gene TRBV4-3 combines with J gene TRBJ2-3; 8 bases fit TRBD1. J lost 5 bases, V lost 1 base, and 8 bases had no gene match. The CDR3 runs to 16 residues. Germline CDR1 LGHNA, CDR2 YSLEER.

The chain links TRBV12-3 or TRBV12-4 to TRBJ1-2, with D possibly being TRBD1 (6 bases). There are 15 residues in the CDR3. The ends were cut back, 6 bases at V and 4 bases at J, with 18 bases in the middle. The CDR3 region has the DNA TGTGCCAGCAGCCGCCAGAGGGGGGCGGGCTATGGCTACACCTTC. Its protein product is CASSRQRGAGYGYTF.

This clonotype was counted only a few times. The chain joins TRBV20-1 to TRBJ2-7; 7 positions match TRBD1. CDR1 is DFQATT, CDR2 SNEGSKA, per germline (reference sequence). The CDR3 is 13 residues long. Trimming cost V 4 bases and J 7 bases; bases outside gene matches: 10. The CDR3 DNA sequence: TGCAGTGCTATTGACAGGGTGGTCGGGGAGCAGTACTTC. Translated: CSAIDRVVGEQYF.

V gene TRBV11-2 combines with J gene TRBJ2-7; tentative D call: TRBD1 (5 bases). This CDR3 spans 14 amino acids. With 2 bases removed from V and 4 bases from J, the gap between germline ends came to 12 bases. Germline V gene sequence: CDR1 SGHAT, CDR2 FQNNGV. The CDR3 protein is CASSLIRDGYEQYF. The DNA for the CDR3 is TGTGCCAGCAGCTTAATCAGGGATGGATACGAGCAGTACTTC.

V gene TRBV5-4 combines with J gene TRBJ2-5, with a tentative D call TRBD2 (5 bases). The ends were cut back, 4 bases at V and 0 bases at J, with 13 bases in the middle. The CDR3 is made up of 15 amino acids. CDR1 and CDR2 from the germline V gene are SGHNT and YYREEE (reference sequence). The CDR3 loop reads CASSKEVAYQETQYF. The CDR3 DNA reads as TGTGCCAGCAGCAAGGAGGTTGCGTACCAAGAGACCCAGTACTTC.

V usage is TRBV7-2 and J usage is TRBJ2-7, with 13 nucleotides matching TRBD2. CDR1 and CDR2 (germline): SGHTA, FQGNSA. V lost 5 bases to trimming and J lost 4 bases; unmatched junction nucleotides: 14. This CDR3 is 18 amino acids long. CDR3 amino acids: CASSPGLAGALPGYEQYF. CDR3 bases: TGTGCCAGCAGCCCCGGACTAGCGGGGGCACTACCCGGTTACGAGCAGTACTTC.

This clonotype was counted a few times. The chain links TRBV6-5 to TRBJ1-5; the D is unclear. This CDR3 is built from 14 residues. Trimming took 6 bases from V and 7 from J, leaving 16 bases between them. Germline V CDR1 and CDR2: MNHEY, SVGAGI. The CDR3, as DNA: TGTGCCAGCAGGATGACGCCTTTAGGGCAGCCCCAGCATTTT. Its protein is CASRMTPLGQPQHF.

This clonotype was seen many times. One end of the junction is discordant with germline, which a read error may explain. The genes are TRBV12-3 or TRBV12-4 and TRBJ2-1; unclear D gene. The CDR3 extends over 12 amino acids. The CDR3: CASSLGPNEQFF. CDR3 DNA: TGTGCCAGCAGCTTAGGTCCCAATGAGCAGTTCTTC.

The gene calls are TRBV5-4 and TRBJ1-2; 8 bases are a match to TRBD1. The junction had 7 bases not matched to a gene; V was cut back by 0 bases and J by 6 bases. This CDR3 has 15 amino acids. The germline V gene has CDR1 SGHNT and CDR2 YYREEE (reference sequence). The CDR3 bases are TGTGCCAGCAGCTTGGAATCCAGGGGGCGAAATGGCTACACCTTC. Amino acids: CASSLESRGRNGYTF.

The chain carries TRBV29-1 and TRBJ2-1; 7 nucleotides agree with TRBD1. Germline V gene data show CDR1 as SQVTM and CDR2 as ANQGSEA. Trimming at V came to 7 bases and at J to 0 bases, leaving 9 bases not matched to a gene. The CDR3 loop spans 15 amino acids. CDR3 sequence reads: CSDAGTESSYNEQFF. Written as DNA, the CDR3 is TGCAGCGATGCCGGGACAGAGAGCTCCTACAATGAGCAGTTCTTC.

This clonotype was seen many times. J is TRBJ2-7 and V is TRBV5-1; TRBD1 might be the D (6 bases). Trimming removed 8 bases from V and 5 bases from J, with 20 bases in between. CDR1 SGHRS and CDR2 YFSETQ come from the germline V gene. The CDR3 extends over 14 amino acids. As DNA, the CDR3 is TGCGCCAGTCGGAGGTTCCAGGGGAGCCACGAGCAGTACTTC. The encoded protein is CASRRFQGSHEQYF.

The chain is built from TRBV20-1 and TRBJ1-5, with 7 bases lining up with TRBD1. The trim removed 6 bases at V and 2 bases at J, leaving 4 bases unmatched. The CDR3 covers 13 residues. Per germline, CDR1 DFQATT and CDR2 SNEGSKA (reference sequence). CDR3 nucleotides: TGCAGTGCGGACGGACAGGGCAATCAGCCCCAGCATTTT. This codes for CSADGQGNQPQHF.

The table lists this clonotype with a few counts. This rearrangement joins TRBV29-1 to TRBJ2-7; D possibly matches TRBD1 or TRBD2 (6 bases each). Germline loops: CDR1 SQVTM, CDR2 ANQGSEA. V was clipped by 4 bases and J by 5 bases, with 15 bases between them. This CDR3 spans 13 amino acids. This CDR3 reads CSVGGRGGDEQYF. CDR3 DNA: TGCAGCGTTGGGGGCAGGGGAGGCGACGAGCAGTACTTC.